This record looks at one T cell receptor (beta chain) sequence and its context. Profiled with immunoSEQ multiplex PCR; TCRdb holds only in-frame clones, not every one. Among about 350,000 clones listed, around 89% were seen once. This sample is drawn from a study of Ad26.COV2.S vaccination and SARS-CoV-2 variants. Study at large: Intramuscular Ad26.COV2.S doses were given once or twice, 56 days apart.

The treatment denotes: around 19 received Ad26.COV2.S at low or high dose, single or two shots; about five received placebo; per-sample allocation not given. Samples analyzed were those drawn on day 63 after the first vaccine or placebo injection. Wuhan-strain SARS-CoV-2 spike was expressed by the Ad26 vector that made up the vaccine. Trimming cost V 5 bases and J 1 base; bases outside gene matches: 11. Germline V lookup: CDR1 PRHDT, CDR2 FYEKMQ (reference sequence). CDR3 length: 17 residues. The V call is TRBV13, the J call TRBJ2-1; 7 nucleotides agree with TRBD2. This clonotype originated in a person between 18 and 60 years old who received the Ad26.COV2.S COVID-19 vaccine or a placebo. This material consisted of peripheral blood, taken in a trial of Ad26.COV2.S vaccine versus placebo. The CDR3: CASSPSAAGPSYNEQFF. As DNA, the CDR3 is TGTGCCAGCAGCCCGTCCGCAGCGGGGCCGTCCTACAATGAGCAGTTCTTC.